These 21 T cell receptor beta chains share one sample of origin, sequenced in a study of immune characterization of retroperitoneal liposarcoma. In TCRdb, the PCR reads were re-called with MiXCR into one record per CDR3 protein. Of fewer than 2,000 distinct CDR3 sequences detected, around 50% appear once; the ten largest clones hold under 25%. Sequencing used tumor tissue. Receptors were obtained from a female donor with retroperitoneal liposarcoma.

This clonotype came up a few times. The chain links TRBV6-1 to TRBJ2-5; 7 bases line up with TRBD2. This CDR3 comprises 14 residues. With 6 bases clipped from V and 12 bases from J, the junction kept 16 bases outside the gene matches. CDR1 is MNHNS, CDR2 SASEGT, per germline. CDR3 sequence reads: CASRNPGLHNEEYF. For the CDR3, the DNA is TGTGCCAGCAGAAACCCGGGACTACACAACGAAGAGTACTTC.

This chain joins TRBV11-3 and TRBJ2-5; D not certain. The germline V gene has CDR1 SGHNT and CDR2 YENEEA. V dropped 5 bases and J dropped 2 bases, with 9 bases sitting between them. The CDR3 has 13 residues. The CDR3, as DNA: TGTGCCAGCAGCCTAGTGCCACAAGAGACCCAGTACTTC. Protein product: CASSLVPQETQYF.

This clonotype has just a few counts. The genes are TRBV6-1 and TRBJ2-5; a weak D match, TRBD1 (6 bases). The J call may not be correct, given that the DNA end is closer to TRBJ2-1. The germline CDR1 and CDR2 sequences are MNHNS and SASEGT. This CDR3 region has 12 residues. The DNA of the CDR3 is TGTGCCAGCAGTGAAAGGGGGACAGAGCAGTTCTTC. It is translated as CASSERGTEQFF.

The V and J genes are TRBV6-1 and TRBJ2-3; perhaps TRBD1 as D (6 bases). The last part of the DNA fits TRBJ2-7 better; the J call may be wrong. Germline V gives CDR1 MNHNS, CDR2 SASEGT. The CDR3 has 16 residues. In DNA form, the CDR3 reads TGTGCCAGCAGTGTGCCCACCGGTACAGGGTGGTACGAGCAGTACTTC. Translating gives CASSVPTGTGWYEQYF.

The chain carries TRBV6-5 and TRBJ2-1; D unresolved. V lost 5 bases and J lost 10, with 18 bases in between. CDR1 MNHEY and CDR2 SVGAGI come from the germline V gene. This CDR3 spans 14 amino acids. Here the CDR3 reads CASSEYSISYEQFF. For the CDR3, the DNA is TGTGCCAGCAGTGAGTACTCGATCTCCTACGAGCAGTTCTTC.

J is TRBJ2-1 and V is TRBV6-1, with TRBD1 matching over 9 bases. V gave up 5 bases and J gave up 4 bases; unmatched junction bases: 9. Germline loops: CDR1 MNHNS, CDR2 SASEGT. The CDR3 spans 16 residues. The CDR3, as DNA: TGTGCCAGCAGTACCCGGACAGGGGCCCGATACAATGAGCAGTTCTTC. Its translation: CASSTRTGARYNEQFF.

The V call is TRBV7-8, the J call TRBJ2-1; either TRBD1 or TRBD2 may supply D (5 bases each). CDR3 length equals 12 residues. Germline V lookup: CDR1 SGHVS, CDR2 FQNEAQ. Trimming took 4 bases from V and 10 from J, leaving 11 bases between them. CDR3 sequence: CASSSSRGEQFF. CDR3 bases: TGTGCCAGCAGCTCATCCCGGGGCGAGCAGTTCTTC.

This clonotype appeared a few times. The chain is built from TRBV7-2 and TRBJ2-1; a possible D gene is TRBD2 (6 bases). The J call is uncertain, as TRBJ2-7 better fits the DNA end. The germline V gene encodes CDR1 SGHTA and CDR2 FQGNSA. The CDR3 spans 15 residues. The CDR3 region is CASSLEMGGNYEQYF. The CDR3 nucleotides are TGTGCCAGCAGCTTAGAGATGGGGGGAAACTACGAGCAGTACTTC.

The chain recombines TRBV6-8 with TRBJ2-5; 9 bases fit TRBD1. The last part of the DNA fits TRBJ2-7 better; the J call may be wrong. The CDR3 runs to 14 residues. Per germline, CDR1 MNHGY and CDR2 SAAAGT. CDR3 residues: CASSGGQGYYEQYF. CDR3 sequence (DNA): TGTGCCAGCAGTGGGGGACAGGGATACTACGAGCAGTACTTC.

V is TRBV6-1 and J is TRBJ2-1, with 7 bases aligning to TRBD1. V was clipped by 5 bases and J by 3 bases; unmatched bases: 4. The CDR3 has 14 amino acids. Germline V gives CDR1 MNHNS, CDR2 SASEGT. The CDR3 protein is CASSLGTVYNEQFF. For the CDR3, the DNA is TGTGCCAGCAGTTTAGGGACAGTCTACAATGAGCAGTTCTTC.

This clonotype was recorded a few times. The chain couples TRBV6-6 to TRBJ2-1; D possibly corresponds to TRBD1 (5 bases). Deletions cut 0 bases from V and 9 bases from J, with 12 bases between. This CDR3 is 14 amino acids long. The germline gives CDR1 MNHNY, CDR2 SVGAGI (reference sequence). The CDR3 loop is CASSYSTVSFEQFF. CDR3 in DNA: TGTGCCAGCAGTTACTCGACAGTTAGCTTTGAGCAGTTCTTC.

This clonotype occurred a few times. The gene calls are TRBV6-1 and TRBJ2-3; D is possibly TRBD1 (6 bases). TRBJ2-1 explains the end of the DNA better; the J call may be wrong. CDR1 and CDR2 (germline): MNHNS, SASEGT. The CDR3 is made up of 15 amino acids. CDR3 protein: CASSEGSGAQETQFF. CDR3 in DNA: TGTGCCAGCAGTGAAGGGTCAGGGGCCCAAGAGACCCAGTTCTTC.

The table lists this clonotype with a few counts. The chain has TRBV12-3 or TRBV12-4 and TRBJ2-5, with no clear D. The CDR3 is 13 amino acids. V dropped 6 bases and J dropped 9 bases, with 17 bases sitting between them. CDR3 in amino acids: CASSSTVSSAQYF. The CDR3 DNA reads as TGTGCCAGCAGCTCAACCGTATCCTCGGCCCAGTACTTC.

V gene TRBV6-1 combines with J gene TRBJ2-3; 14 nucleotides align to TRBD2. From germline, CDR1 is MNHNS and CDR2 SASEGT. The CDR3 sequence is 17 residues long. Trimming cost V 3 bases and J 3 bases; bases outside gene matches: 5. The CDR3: CASSEGTSGRVTDTQYF. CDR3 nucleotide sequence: TGTGCCAGCAGTGAGGGGACTAGCGGGAGAGTGACAGATACGCAGTATTTT.

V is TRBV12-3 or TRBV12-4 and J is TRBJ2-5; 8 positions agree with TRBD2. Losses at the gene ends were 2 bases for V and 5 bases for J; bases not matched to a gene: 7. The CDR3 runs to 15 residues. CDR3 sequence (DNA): TGTGCCAGCAGTTTAAGGGCTAGCGGGTTGGAGACCCAGTACTTC. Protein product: CASSLRASGLETQYF.

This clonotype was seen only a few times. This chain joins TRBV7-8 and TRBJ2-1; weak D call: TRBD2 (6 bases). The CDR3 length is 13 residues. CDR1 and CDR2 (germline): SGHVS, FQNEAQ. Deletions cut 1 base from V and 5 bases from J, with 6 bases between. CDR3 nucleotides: TGTGCCAGCAGCTTAGGGACTAACAATGAGCAGTTCTTC. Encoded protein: CASSLGTNNEQFF.

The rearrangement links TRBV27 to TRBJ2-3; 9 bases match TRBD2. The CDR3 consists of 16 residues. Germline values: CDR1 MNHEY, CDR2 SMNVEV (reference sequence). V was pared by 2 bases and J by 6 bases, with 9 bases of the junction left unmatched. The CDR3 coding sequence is TGTGCCAGCAGTTTACAAGCGGGAGGAATTTTTGATACGCAGTATTTT. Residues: CASSLQAGGIFDTQYF.

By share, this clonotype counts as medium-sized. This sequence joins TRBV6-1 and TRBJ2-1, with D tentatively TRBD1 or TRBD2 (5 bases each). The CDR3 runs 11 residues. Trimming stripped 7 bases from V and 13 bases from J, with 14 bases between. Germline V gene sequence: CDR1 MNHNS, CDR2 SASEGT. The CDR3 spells CASNAEGFQFF. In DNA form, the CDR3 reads TGTGCCAGCAACGCCGAGGGGTTTCAGTTCTTC.

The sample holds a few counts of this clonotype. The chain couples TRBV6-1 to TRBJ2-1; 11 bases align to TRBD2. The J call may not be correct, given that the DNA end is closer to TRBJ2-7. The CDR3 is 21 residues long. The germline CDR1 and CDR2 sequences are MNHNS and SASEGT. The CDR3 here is CASSPRGGRVLAGAKAYEQYF. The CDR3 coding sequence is TGTGCCAGCAGTCCAAGGGGGGGGAGAGTACTAGCGGGAGCTAAAGCCTACGAGCAGTACTTC.

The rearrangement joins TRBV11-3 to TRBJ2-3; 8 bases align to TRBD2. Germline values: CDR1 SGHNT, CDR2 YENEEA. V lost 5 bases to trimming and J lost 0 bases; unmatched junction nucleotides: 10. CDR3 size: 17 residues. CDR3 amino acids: CASSPNRVAGSTDTQYF. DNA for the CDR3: TGTGCCAGCAGCCCAAACCGCGTAGCGGGAAGCACAGATACGCAGTATTTT. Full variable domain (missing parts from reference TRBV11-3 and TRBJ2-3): EAGVVQSPRYKIIEKKQPVAFWCNPISGHNTLYWYLQNLGQGPELLIRYENEEAVDDSQLPKDRFSAERLKGVDSTLKIQPAELGDSAVYLCASSPNRVAGSTDTQYFGPGTRLTVL.

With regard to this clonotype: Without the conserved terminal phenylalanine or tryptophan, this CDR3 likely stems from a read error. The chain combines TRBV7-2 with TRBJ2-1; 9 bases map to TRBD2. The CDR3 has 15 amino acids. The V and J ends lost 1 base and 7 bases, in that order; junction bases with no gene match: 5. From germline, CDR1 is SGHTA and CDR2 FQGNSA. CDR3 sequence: CASSLGSGRTNEQFC. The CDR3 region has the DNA TGTGCCAGCAGCTTAGGTAGCGGGAGAACGAATGAGCAGTTCTGC.